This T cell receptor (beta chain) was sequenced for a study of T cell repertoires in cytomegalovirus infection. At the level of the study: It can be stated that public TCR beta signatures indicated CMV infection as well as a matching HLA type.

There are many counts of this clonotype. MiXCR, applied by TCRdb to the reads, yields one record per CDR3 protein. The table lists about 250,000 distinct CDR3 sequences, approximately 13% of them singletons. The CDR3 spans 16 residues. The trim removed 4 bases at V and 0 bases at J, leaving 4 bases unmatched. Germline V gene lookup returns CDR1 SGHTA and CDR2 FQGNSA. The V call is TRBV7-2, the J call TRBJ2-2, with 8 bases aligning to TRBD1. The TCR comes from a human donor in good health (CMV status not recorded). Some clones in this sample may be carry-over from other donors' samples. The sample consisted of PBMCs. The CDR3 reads CASSWTGRTNTGELFF. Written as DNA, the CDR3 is TGTGCCAGCAGCTGGACAGGGAGAACGAACACCGGGGAGCTGTTTTTT.